A single sample is the source of the 23 T cell receptor beta chains below, sequenced in a study of blood T cell repertoires in COVID-19. Generated by immunoSEQ multiplex PCR, the TCRdb table keeps only in-frame clones and is missing some. The sample contains hundreds of thousands of clones, 86% of which appear only once. Sequenced: peripheral blood. The receptors were sampled from a woman aged 70-85 years with COVID-19, enrolled during active disease.

Written as DNA, the CDR3 is TGTGCCAGCAGTTTAGGAGGGTCCGGCTACACCTTC. This translates into CASSLGGSGYTF. This chain joins TRBV12-3 or TRBV12-4 and TRBJ1-2, with D hard to call. Trimming pared 1 base from V and 8 bases from J, leaving 8 bases between. The CDR3 length is 12 residues.

The chain recombines TRBV6-1 with TRBJ1-2; 9 bases align to TRBD1. V lost 2 bases and J lost 7; bases outside the gene matches: 5. CDR1 and CDR2 (germline): MNHNS, SASEGT. The CDR3 runs 14 residues. CDR3 region: CASSERGQGGGYTF. CDR3 in DNA: TGTGCCAGCAGTGAAAGGGGACAGGGAGGTGGCTACACCTTC.

This rearrangement joins TRBV4-1 to TRBJ2-2, with a tentative D call TRBD1 (5 bases). Germline V CDR1 and CDR2: MGHRA, YSYEKL. The ends were cut back, 1 base at V and 2 bases at J, with 8 bases in the middle. The CDR3 totals 15 residues. The CDR3 DNA reads TGCGCCAGCAGCCAAGGGACAACCAACACCGGGGAGCTGTTTTTT. Translating gives CASSQGTTNTGELFF.

This clone was counted a single time. J is TRBJ1-2 and V is TRBV6-1; unclear D gene. Trimming left V 1 base short and J 2 bases short, with 11 bases between. This CDR3 comprises 15 residues. CDR1 and CDR2 (germline): MNHNS, SASEGT. CDR3 coding DNA: TGTGCCAGCAGTGAAGTAGGCAGGCGCAACTATGGCTACACCTTC. Its protein is CASSEVGRRNYGYTF.

This clone was recorded a few times. The rearrangement uses TRBV6-5 and TRBJ2-2; 8 bases are shared with TRBD1. J lost 5 bases, V lost 2 bases, and 4 bases had no gene match. This CDR3 region has 15 residues. CDR1 and CDR2 from the germline V gene are MNHEY and SVGAGI. CDR3 nucleotide sequence: TGTGCCAGCAGTTACCAGACAGGGGTAACCGGGGAGCTGTTTTTT. It specifies CASSYQTGVTGELFF.

This clone came up once. The V and J genes are TRBV7-2 and TRBJ2-1; D possibly corresponds to TRBD2 (7 bases). Germline V gene data show CDR1 as SGHTA and CDR2 as FQGNSA. The CDR3 sequence is 15 residues long. V was pared by 3 bases and J by 0 bases, with 9 bases between. In DNA form, the CDR3 reads TGTGCCAGCAGCTTTAGGGGGGGCTCCTACAATGAGCAGTTCTTC. Amino acid sequence: CASSFRGGSYNEQFF.

The chain employs TRBV2 and TRBJ1-2, with D uncertain. There are 11 residues in the CDR3. Trimming took off 7 bases at V and 2 bases at J, with 5 bases between the two ends. Germline V gene data show CDR1 as SNHLY and CDR2 as FYNNEI. The CDR3 bases are TGTGCCAGCAATAGAAACTATGGCTACACCTTC. It translates to CASNRNYGYTF.

The chain joins TRBV10-1 to TRBJ2-3, with TRBD1 matching 12 bases. Losses at the gene ends were 0 bases for V and 7 bases for J; bases not matched to a gene: 11. The V gene's germline CDR1 is WNHNN and CDR2 SYGVQD (reference sequence). The CDR3 is made up of 18 amino acids. The CDR3: CASSESVGTGGERYTQYF. The CDR3 nucleotides are TGCGCCAGCAGTGAGTCCGTAGGGACAGGGGGCGAAAGGTATACGCAGTATTTT.

The chain uses TRBV7-2 and TRBJ2-7, with a possible D match to TRBD1 (6 bases). The germline gives CDR1 SGHTA, CDR2 FQGNSA. The CDR3 contains 15 residues. V was trimmed by 5 bases and J by 4 bases, leaving 18 bases between them. The CDR3 DNA reads TGTGCCAGCAGCCCCCGTAGACAGGTGCCTTACGAGCAGTACTTC. Amino acids: CASSPRRQVPYEQYF.

The CDR3 coding sequence is TGTGCCAGCAGCTTATCTTCTAGCGGGGAGACCCAGTACTTC. It translates to CASSLSSSGETQYF. The genes are TRBV7-2 and TRBJ2-5, with 8 nucleotides matching TRBD2. Looked up from germline, CDR1 is SGHTA and CDR2 is FQGNSA. The junction had 4 bases not matched to a gene; V was cut back by 2 bases and J by 5 bases. The CDR3 consists of 14 residues.

The chain couples TRBV5-4 to TRBJ1-2; 8 bases map to TRBD1. The trim removed 3 bases at V and 4 bases at J, leaving 5 bases unmatched. The CDR3 has 14 residues. Germline V gene data show CDR1 as SGHNT and CDR2 as YYREEE (reference sequence). The CDR3 coding sequence is TGTGCCAGCAGCTATGACAGGGGAGGCTATGGCTACACCTTC. This gives the protein CASSYDRGGYGYTF.

J is TRBJ2-2 and V is TRBV27; D call uncertain. CDR1 and CDR2 (germline): MNHEY, SMNVEV (reference sequence). Deletions cut 1 base from V and 0 bases from J, with 9 bases between. The CDR3 covers 16 residues. The CDR3 DNA sequence: TGTGCCAGCAGTTTATTCTCCGACACGAACACCGGGGAGCTGTTTTTT. Translated, it gives CASSLFSDTNTGELFF.

This chain connects TRBV13 to TRBJ1-1, with a possible D match to TRBD1 (6 bases). The CDR3 covers 15 residues. Deletions cut 5 bases from V and 1 base from J, with 14 bases between. Looked up from germline, CDR1 is PRHDT and CDR2 is FYEKMQ (reference sequence). DNA for the CDR3: TGTGCCAGCAGCCCGCCAGGGGTCGGGAACACTGAAGCTTTCTTT. It translates to CASSPPGVGNTEAFF.

The rearrangement links TRBV29-1 to TRBJ2-3; 12 nucleotides align to TRBD1. Germline V lookup: CDR1 SQVTM, CDR2 ANQGSEA. The J segment lost 13 bases and the V segment lost 4 bases, leaving 9 bases of the junction unmatched. The CDR3 loop spans 13 amino acids. For the CDR3, the DNA is TGCAGCGTTGGACGGGTGGGGACAGGGGGCGAGTATTTT. Its protein product is CSVGRVGTGGEYF.

This chain joins TRBV2 and TRBJ1-2; weak D call: TRBD1 (5 bases). V was trimmed by 8 bases and J by 4 bases, leaving 11 bases between them. CDR1 and CDR2 from the germline V gene are SNHLY and FYNNEI. CDR3 length equals 12 residues. This CDR3 reads CASRGLGYGYTF. The DNA of the CDR3 is TGTGCCAGCCGGGGACTAGGCTATGGCTACACCTTC.

The chain employs TRBV2 and TRBJ2-5; 7 positions agree with TRBD2. J gave up 2 bases and V 4 bases, and 1 base lay outside the gene matches. Germline CDR1 is SNHLY and CDR2 is FYNNEI. The CDR3 extends over 13 amino acids. The CDR3 DNA is TGTGCCAGCAGTGGTAGCGGGCAAGAGACCCAGTACTTC. Amino acids: CASSGSGQETQYF.

The chain is built from TRBV28 and TRBJ1-5; D gene uncertain. This CDR3 contains 15 residues. The V end lost 1 base, the J end lost 6 bases, and 13 bases lay between the germline ends. From germline, CDR1 is MDHEN and CDR2 SYDVKM. CDR3 loop: CASSLSSGEGQPQHF. CDR3 DNA sequence: TGTGCCAGCAGTTTATCGTCTGGGGAGGGTCAGCCCCAGCATTTT.

This clone was recorded only once. The chain carries TRBV28 and TRBJ1-1; possibly TRBD1 for D (5 bases). V was shortened by 3 bases and J by 4 bases, with 15 bases between the two germline ends. The CDR3 covers 15 residues. Germline V gene sequence: CDR1 MDHEN, CDR2 SYDVKM. CDR3: CASSFISTGRTEAFF. The DNA for the CDR3 is TGTGCCAGCAGTTTCATTTCTACAGGCCGCACTGAAGCTTTCTTT.

The chain recombines TRBV29-1 with TRBJ2-7; 10 bases fit TRBD1. Losses at the gene ends were 7 bases for V and 2 bases for J; bases not matched to a gene: 11. The CDR3 totals 15 residues. The germline CDR1 and CDR2 sequences are SQVTM and ANQGSEA. CDR3 residues: CSALNTGTGAYEQYF. CDR3 DNA: TGCAGCGCCCTCAACACCGGGACAGGGGCCTACGAGCAGTACTTC.

This clone was observed once. This chain connects TRBV7-8 to TRBJ2-3; TRBD1 aligns across 9 bases. Germline V gene sequence: CDR1 SGHVS, CDR2 FQNEAQ. The CDR3 is made up of 14 amino acids. V gave up 4 bases and J gave up 5 bases; unmatched junction bases: 4. The CDR3 coding sequence is TGTGCCAGCAGCTCGGGACAGGGAAGAGATACGCAGTATTTT. The encoded protein is CASSSGQGRDTQYF.

This chain uses TRBV19 with TRBJ2-7; 7 bases fit TRBD1. CDR3 length equals 13 residues. The junction had 4 bases not matched to a gene; V was cut back by 8 bases and J by 0 bases. The germline gives CDR1 LNHDA, CDR2 SQIVND (reference sequence). The DNA of the CDR3 is TGTGCCAGTTTAGACAGGGTCTCCTACGAGCAGTACTTC. Translation: CASLDRVSYEQYF.

Only one count was recorded for this clone. The rearrangement links TRBV5-1 to TRBJ1-5, with D possibly being TRBD1 (5 bases). The V end was cut by 0 bases, the J end by 5 bases, with 12 bases between. Germline CDR1 and CDR2: SGHRS and YFSETQ. The length of the CDR3 is 15 residues. The CDR3 loop reads CASSLAGNEYQPQHF. In DNA, the CDR3 is TGCGCCAGCAGCTTGGCAGGGAATGAGTATCAGCCCCAGCATTTT.

V usage is TRBV27 and J usage is TRBJ2-7; 7 positions match TRBD2. Germline V gene data show CDR1 as MNHEY and CDR2 as SMNVEV (reference sequence). This CDR3 comprises 13 residues. The junction had 4 bases not matched to a gene; V was cut back by 8 bases and J by 0 bases. The CDR3 region is CASPRGDSYEQYF. As DNA, the CDR3 is TGTGCCAGCCCCCGGGGGGACTCCTACGAGCAGTACTTC.